What follows describes a single TCR beta chain. Its antigen is as yet unknown. Given the absence of the conserved phenylalanine or tryptophan at the CDR3 end, a read error is likely. Trimming shortened V by 1 base and J by 8 bases, and 15 bases separated the two germline ends. Looked up from germline, CDR1 is SNHLY and CDR2 is FYNNEI. The CDR3 sequence is 15 residues long. The data belong to a study of cytomegalovirus exposure and HLA in healthy donors. Whole-study context: Sequencing of some 200 million T cells in an earlier analysis found some 100 million unique TCR beta sequences. Findings of the study overall: Roughly uniform depth of sequencing across donors was assumed in presence/absence analyses.

60 Vbeta and 13 Jbeta primers were used in PCR. Produced via immunoSEQ multiplex PCR; TCRdb's table is partial and in-frame only. The repertoire consists of some 140,000 clones, with 65% to 80% occurring once and the leading ten covering roughly 1.7%. The specimen sequenced was PBMCs. The clonotype comes from a human donor in good health. The rearrangement links TRBV2 to TRBJ1-5, with no clear D. CDR3 in amino acids: CASSEGPTTGEPQHV. DNA for the CDR3: TGTGCCAGCAGTGAAGGGCCAACCACGGGTGAGCCCCAGCATGTT.